These T cell receptor beta chains were read from a single sample in a study of Graves' ophthalmopathy and Graves' hyperthyroidism. Each CDR3 protein is one row after TCRdb ran MiXCR on the multiplex PCR reads. The table shows approximately 700,000 distinct CDR3 sequences, with under 50% occurring only once. Sequencing input: peripheral blood. The receptors originated from an adult man with Graves' ophthalmopathy. CDR3s include the opening cysteine and the closing phenylalanine or tryptophan. A D gene is named only where the DNA matches it firmly. Only some rows state a clone size, as once, few, many or a class for expanded clones.

cdr3_length: 14; clone_size: many; d_call: TRBD1; v_call: TRBV2; j_call: TRBJ1-3; cdr3_nt: TGTGCCAGCAGCGAGGACAGGGCTGGAAACACCATATATTTT; cdr3_aa: CASSEDRAGNTIYF
cdr3_length: 13; clone_size: -; d_call: -; v_call: TRBV5-1; j_call: TRBJ1-1; cdr3_nt: TGCGCCAGCAAGTCAGAGATGAACACTGAAGCTTTCTTT; cdr3_aa: CASKSEMNTEAFF
cdr3_length: 14; clone_size: many; d_call: TRBD2; v_call: TRBV4-1; j_call: TRBJ2-7; cdr3_nt: TGCGCCAGCAGCCAACTAGCGGGAATCTACGAGCAGTACTTC; cdr3_aa: CASSQLAGIYEQYF
cdr3_length: 15; clone_size: -; d_call: TRBD2; v_call: TRBV4-2; j_call: TRBJ2-7; cdr3_nt: TGTGCCAGCAGCCAGGGACTAGCGGTTGACTACGAGCAGTACTTC; cdr3_aa: CASSQGLAVDYEQYF
cdr3_length: 15; clone_size: -; d_call: TRBD1; v_call: TRBV14; j_call: TRBJ1-6; cdr3_nt: TGTGCCAGCAGCCAAGATGAGGGGGCTAGGACACCCCTCCACTTT; cdr3_aa: CASSQDEGARTPLHF
cdr3_length: 12; clone_size: -; d_call: -; v_call: TRBV2; j_call: TRBJ1-5; cdr3_nt: TGTGCCGGAAGGGAGCGGGAGGTCTACGAGCATTTT; cdr3_aa: CAGREREVYEHF
cdr3_length: 13; clone_size: many; d_call: -; v_call: TRBV29-1; j_call: TRBJ1-1; cdr3_nt: TGCAGCGTTGAACACGGGGTTTTGGCTGAAGCTTTCTTT; cdr3_aa: CSVEHGVLAEAFF
cdr3_length: 15; clone_size: -; d_call: -; v_call: TRBV19; j_call: TRBJ2-2; cdr3_nt: TGTGCCAGTAGCGTCTCGGAGTACTCGGGGAAGGGGCTGTTTTTT; cdr3_aa: CASSVSEYSGKGLFF
cdr3_length: 15; clone_size: -; d_call: -; v_call: TRBV7-9; j_call: TRBJ2-2; cdr3_nt: TGTGCCAGCAGCTTATCCTGGGTTCGGAGCGGGGAGCTGTTTTTT; cdr3_aa: CASSLSWVRSGELFF
cdr3_length: 15; clone_size: -; d_call: TRBD1; v_call: TRBV10-3; j_call: TRBJ1-3; cdr3_nt: TGTGCCATCAGTGAGTCGACAGGGGGTGGAAACACCATATATTTT; cdr3_aa: CAISESTGGGNTIYF
cdr3_length: 14; clone_size: -; d_call: -; v_call: TRBV25-1; j_call: TRBJ1-3; cdr3_nt: TGTGCCAGCAGCTTGGGGGCTCCAGGAAACACCATATATTTT; cdr3_aa: CASSLGAPGNTIYF
cdr3_length: 14; clone_size: many; d_call: TRBD1; v_call: TRBV2; j_call: TRBJ1-5; cdr3_nt: TGTGCCAGCCGGAACAGGGGGGGCAATCAGCCCCAGCATTTT; cdr3_aa: CASRNRGGNQPQHF
cdr3_length: 14; clone_size: few; d_call: TRBD1; v_call: TRBV25-1; j_call: TRBJ2-1; cdr3_nt: TGTGCCAGCAGTGAAGCCGGACAGGTCAATGAGCAGTTCTTC; cdr3_aa: CASSEAGQVNEQFF
cdr3_length: 15; clone_size: -; d_call: TRBD1; v_call: TRBV25-1; j_call: TRBJ1-2; cdr3_nt: TGTGCCAGCAGCGCACCGGGACAGACTCACTATGGCTACACCTTC; cdr3_aa: CASSAPGQTHYGYTF
cdr3_length: 13; clone_size: once; d_call: -; v_call: TRBV29-1; j_call: TRBJ2-5; cdr3_nt: TGCAGCGGTCGACAGTGGTCAGGGGAGACCCAGTACTTC; cdr3_aa: CSGRQWSGETQYF
cdr3_length: 18; clone_size: few; d_call: -; v_call: TRBV5-1; j_call: TRBJ2-7; cdr3_nt: TGCGCCAGCAGCTTGGAAGCTGTGTCTACGGACACCTCCTACGAGCAGTACTTC; cdr3_aa: CASSLEAVSTDTSYEQYF
cdr3_length: 12; clone_size: few; d_call: -; v_call: TRBV5-4; j_call: TRBJ1-1; cdr3_nt: TGTGCCAGCAGCTTGCCCCCGGCTGAAGCTTTCTTT; cdr3_aa: CASSLPPAEAFF
cdr3_length: 11; clone_size: -; d_call: -; v_call: TRBV29-1; j_call: TRBJ2-7; cdr3_nt: TGCAGCGCAGCTCTAGGGGGCGAGCAGTACTTC; cdr3_aa: CSAALGGEQYF
cdr3_length: 14; clone_size: few; d_call: TRBD1; v_call: TRBV7-2; j_call: TRBJ2-7; cdr3_nt: TGTGCCAGCAGCCGCCGGGACAGGGGTGCCGAGCAGTACTTC; cdr3_aa: CASSRRDRGAEQYF
cdr3_length: 14; clone_size: -; d_call: -; v_call: TRBV6-5; j_call: TRBJ1-5; cdr3_nt: TGTGCCAGCAGTTACTCAGGTTTTGGGCAGCCCCAGCATTTT; cdr3_aa: CASSYSGFGQPQHF
cdr3_length: 14; clone_size: many; d_call: TRBD1; v_call: TRBV9; j_call: TRBJ1-2; cdr3_nt: TGTGCCAGCAGCGTCTCCGGGACAGGGTCTGGCTACACCTTC; cdr3_aa: CASSVSGTGSGYTF
cdr3_length: 17; clone_size: -; d_call: -; v_call: TRBV4-3; j_call: TRBJ2-2; cdr3_nt: TGCGCCAGCAGCCAAGATAGGGGCCCAGTCGGCACCGGGGAGCTGTTTTTT; cdr3_aa: CASSQDRGPVGTGELFF
cdr3_length: 15; clone_size: -; d_call: TRBD1; v_call: TRBV15; j_call: TRBJ2-5; cdr3_nt: TGTGCCACCAGCAGTCCACAGGGGATCGGGGAGACCCAGTACTTC; cdr3_aa: CATSSPQGIGETQYF
cdr3_length: 15; clone_size: many; d_call: TRBD1; v_call: TRBV29-1; j_call: TRBJ1-3; cdr3_nt: TGCAGCGTGACGGTAGGACAGGCGGATGGAAACACCATATATTTT; cdr3_aa: CSVTVGQADGNTIYF
cdr3_length: 17; clone_size: -; d_call: -; v_call: TRBV7-9; j_call: TRBJ2-7; cdr3_nt: TGTGCCAGCAGCTTAGTTGCCCCCGGGGACGGTAACTACGAGCAGTACTTC; cdr3_aa: CASSLVAPGDGNYEQYF